These 14 T cell receptor beta chains were sequenced from one sample in a study of tumor-infiltrating lymphocytes in primary liver carcinoma. Unsorted whole blood yielded blood RNA, and germline DNA was extracted as well. Researchers generated TCR beta cDNA from about 530 ng of total RNA, relying on a constant-region primer. ARM-PCR, slightly modified, supplied the TCR beta libraries through three nested multiplex PCR rounds. For 10 cycles apiece, the opening two PCR rounds ran with TRBV1-TRBV30 forward primers and a C-beta reverse primer. MiXCR, applied by TCRdb to the multiplex PCR reads, yields one record per CDR3 protein. The sample includes fewer than 250,000 distinct CDR3 sequences, around 60% of them seen just once. The specimen was peripheral blood. Every receptor here comes from a woman aged 60-75 years with primary liver carcinoma and hepatitis B virus infection.

This chain uses TRBV5-1 with TRBJ1-2, with D unresolved. V was clipped by 0 bases and J by 5 bases, with 11 bases between them. CDR3 length equals 14 residues. Germline values: CDR1 SGHRS, CDR2 YFSETQ. The CDR3 is CASSLGSLGYGYTF. In DNA form, the CDR3 reads TGCGCCAGCAGCTTGGGTAGCTTGGGGTATGGCTACACCTTC. Variable domain in full (rest from reference TRBV5-1 and TRBJ1-2): KAGVTQTPRYLIKTRGQQVTLSCSPISGHRSVSWYQQTPGQGLQFLFEYFSETQRNKGNFPGRFSGRQFSNSRSEMNVSTLELGDSALYLCASSLGSLGYGYTFGSGTRLTVV.

Remarks on this clonotype: This sequence may be a read error, since a much larger clone differs from it by one base. The chain uses TRBV6-5 and TRBJ2-2, with TRBD2 matching over 7 bases. The junction had 7 bases not matched to a gene; V was cut back by 3 bases and J by 6 bases. The CDR3 is 15 residues long. Germline CDR1 MNHEY, CDR2 SVGAGI. The CDR3 bases are TGTGCCAGCAGTTATCGTGGGAGGGTGGCCGGGGAGCTGTTTTTT. Translated: CASSYRGRVAGELFF.

In the case of this clonotype: A clone one base away is much larger, so this may be a read error. The V gene is TRBV6-1, the J gene TRBJ1-4; no firm D call. Germline CDR1 is MNHNS and CDR2 is SASEGT. There are 12 residues in the CDR3. The CDR3 nucleotides are TGTGCCAGCGATTACGGGAATGGAAAACTGTTTTTT. This sequence encodes CASDYGNGKLFF.

On this clonotype: It may be a read error: a sequence one base away is much more abundant. The chain combines TRBV6-6 with TRBJ2-1, with 11 nucleotides matching TRBD2. V lost 6 bases to trimming and J lost 4 bases; unmatched junction nucleotides: 20. Per germline, CDR1 MNHNY and CDR2 SVGAGI (reference sequence). The CDR3 runs 20 residues. Here the CDR3 reads CASRPTSGSSTSRGYNEQFF. CDR3 in DNA: TGTGCCAGCAGGCCCACTAGCGGGAGTTCTACTTCGCGGGGATACAATGAGCAGTTCTTC.

As regards this clonotype: A much larger clonotype is one base distant, so this may be a read error. The chain employs TRBV4-2 and TRBJ1-6; D might be TRBD1 (5 bases). Per the germline V gene, CDR1 is LGHNA and CDR2 is YNFKEQ. Trimming removed 1 base at V and 5 bases at J, with 9 bases between. The CDR3 contains 15 residues. The CDR3 loop reads CASSQATGHNSPLHF. The CDR3 nucleotides are TGTGCCAGCAGCCAAGCAACGGGACATAATTCACCCCTCCACTTT.

This clonotype rates as medium-sized. The chain carries TRBV11-2 and TRBJ1-1; D perhaps matches TRBD1 (6 bases). This CDR3 spans 13 amino acids. Trimming removed 4 bases from V and 4 bases from J, with 10 bases in between. CDR1 and CDR2 (germline): SGHAT, FQNNGV. CDR3 amino acids: CASSSTGSTEAFF. The CDR3 DNA reads as TGTGCCAGCAGCTCCACAGGGTCCACTGAAGCTTTCTTT.

Turning to this clonotype: The germline gene is not matched at one end of the junction; a read error may be the cause. This sequence joins TRBV11-2 and TRBJ2-1; D might be TRBD1 (6 bases). Per the germline V gene, CDR1 is SGHAT and CDR2 is FQNNGV. The CDR3 spans 15 residues. This CDR3 is CASSFSGTTYNEQFF. In DNA form, the CDR3 reads TGTGCTAGCAGCTTCTCAGGGACAACTTACAATGAGCAGTTCTTC.

The chain links TRBV21-1 to TRBJ2-5; the table calls TRBD1, which could not be checked here. TRBV21-1 is labeled a pseudogene. The CDR3 consists of 15 residues. This chain's CDR3 is CGSSKASGAGETQYF. As DNA, the CDR3 is TGTGGCAGCAGCAAAGCCTCGGGCGCCGGGGAGACCCAGTACTTC.

The rearrangement uses TRBV11-2 and TRBJ2-7, with no clear D. The CDR3 extends over 14 amino acids. V was shortened by 3 bases and J by 2 bases, with 11 bases between the two germline ends. Germline V CDR1 and CDR2: SGHAT, FQNNGV. Here the CDR3 DNA reads TGTGCCAGCAGCTTGACCAGTATGGCCTACGAGCAGTACTTC. Translated: CASSLTSMAYEQYF.

This clonotype was detected a few times. The chain uses TRBV5-4 and TRBJ2-2; maybe TRBD2 (6 bases). V dropped 4 bases and J dropped 5 bases, with 18 bases sitting between them. CDR3 length: 16 residues. Germline lookup yields CDR1 SGHNT and CDR2 YYREEE (reference sequence). The DNA of the CDR3 is TGTGCCAGCAGCCCGGCGTTTGGGGCGGGGACCGGGGAGCTGTTTTTT. It translates to CASSPAFGAGTGELFF. Combining the CDR3 with reference TRBV5-4 and TRBJ2-2 gives the whole variable domain ETGVTQSPTHLIKTRGQQVTLRCSSQSGHNTVSWYQQALGQGPQFIFQYYREEENGRGNFPPRFSGLQFPNYSSELNVNALELDDSALYLCASSPAFGAGTGELFFGEGSRLTVL.

In regard to this clonotype: One end of the junction does not line up with germline, which may come from a read error. V and J are TRBV11-2 and TRBJ2-2; a weak D match, TRBD2 (5 bases). Germline CDR1 SGHAT, CDR2 FQNNGV. The CDR3 runs to 14 residues. The CDR3 nucleotides read TGTGCCAGCAGCCTTTCGTTAAACACCGGGGAGCTGTTTTTC. This translates into CASSLSLNTGELFF.

This chain connects TRBV10-3 to TRBJ2-5, with 10 nucleotides matching TRBD2. The CDR3 runs 15 residues. V gave up 3 bases and J gave up 2 bases; unmatched junction bases: 3. Germline CDR1 ENHRY, CDR2 SYGVKD. CDR3 protein: CAISDGLAAQETQYF. The CDR3 region has the DNA TGTGCCATCAGTGACGGACTAGCGGCTCAAGAGACCCAGTACTTC.

With respect to this clonotype: One junction end disagrees with the germline gene, perhaps due to a read error. The rearrangement joins TRBV11-2 to TRBJ1-1; maybe TRBD1 (6 bases). CDR1 and CDR2 from the germline V gene are SGHAT and FQNNGV. The CDR3 is made up of 13 amino acids. CDR3 sequence reads: CASSLDRGRRALF. CDR3 nucleotides: TGTGCCAGCAGCTTAGATCGGGGGCGGCGAGCTTTATTT.

This clonotype was counted a single time. A clone one base away is much larger, so this may be a read error. The chain links TRBV13 to TRBJ1-1; TRBD1 matches 8 bases. This CDR3 has 18 amino acids. The J segment lost 1 base and the V segment lost 5 bases, leaving 15 bases of the junction unmatched. Germline assignment: CDR1 PRHDT and CDR2 FYEKMQ (reference sequence). DNA of the CDR3: TGTGCCAGCAGCCGCCCTCGTCCAGGGGGCGCGAGGAACACTGAAGCTTTCTTT. Its translation: CASSRPRPGGARNTEAFF.